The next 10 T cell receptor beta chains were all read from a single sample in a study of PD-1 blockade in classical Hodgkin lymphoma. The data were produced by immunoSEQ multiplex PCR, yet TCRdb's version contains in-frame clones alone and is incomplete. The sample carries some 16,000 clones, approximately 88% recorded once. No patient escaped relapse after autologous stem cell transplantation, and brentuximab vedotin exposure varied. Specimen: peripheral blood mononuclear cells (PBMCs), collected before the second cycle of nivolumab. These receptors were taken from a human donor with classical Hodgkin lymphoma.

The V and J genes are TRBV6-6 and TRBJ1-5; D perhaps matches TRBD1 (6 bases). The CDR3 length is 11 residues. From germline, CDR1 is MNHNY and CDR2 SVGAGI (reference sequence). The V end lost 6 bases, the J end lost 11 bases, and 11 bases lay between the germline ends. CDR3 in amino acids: CASSPKGAQHF. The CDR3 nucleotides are TGTGCCAGCAGCCCTAAGGGGGCCCAGCATTTT.

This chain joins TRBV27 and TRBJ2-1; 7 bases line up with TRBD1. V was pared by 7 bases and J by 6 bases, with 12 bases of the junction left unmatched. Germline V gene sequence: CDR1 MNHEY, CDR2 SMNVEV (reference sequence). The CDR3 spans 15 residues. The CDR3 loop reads CASNAVGQSSNEQFF. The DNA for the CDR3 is TGTGCCAGCAACGCCGTGGGACAGAGTAGCAATGAGCAGTTCTTC.

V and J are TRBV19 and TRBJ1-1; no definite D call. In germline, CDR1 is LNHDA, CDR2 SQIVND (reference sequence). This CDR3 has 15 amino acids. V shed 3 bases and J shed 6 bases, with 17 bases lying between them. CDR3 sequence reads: CASSMGSGREAEAFF. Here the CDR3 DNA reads TGTGCCAGTAGTATGGGTTCTGGGCGGGAGGCTGAAGCTTTCTTT.

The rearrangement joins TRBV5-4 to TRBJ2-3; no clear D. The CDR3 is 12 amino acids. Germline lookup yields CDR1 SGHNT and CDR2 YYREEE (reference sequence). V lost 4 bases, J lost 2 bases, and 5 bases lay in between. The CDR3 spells CASSPFTDTQYF. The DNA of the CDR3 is TGTGCCAGCAGCCCGTTCACAGATACGCAGTATTTT.

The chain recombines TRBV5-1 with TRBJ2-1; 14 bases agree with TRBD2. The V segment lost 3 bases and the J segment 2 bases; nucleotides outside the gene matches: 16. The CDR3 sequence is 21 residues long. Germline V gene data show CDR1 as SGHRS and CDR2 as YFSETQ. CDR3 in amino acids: CASSSPGIGGLAGAAYNEQFF. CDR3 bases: TGCGCCAGCAGCTCCCCGGGGATAGGGGGACTAGCGGGAGCAGCCTACAATGAGCAGTTCTTC.

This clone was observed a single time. In DNA form, the CDR3 reads TGTGCCAGCAGAGTCGGACAGGAAAACACTGAAGCTTTCTTT. Translated, it gives CASRVGQENTEAFF. The V call is TRBV6-5, the J call TRBJ1-1; 7 bases are a match to TRBD1. The CDR3 sequence is 14 residues long. Germline-derived CDR1 and CDR2 are MNHEY and SVGAGI. The ends lost 6 bases at V and 2 bases at J; junction bases unmatched: 6.

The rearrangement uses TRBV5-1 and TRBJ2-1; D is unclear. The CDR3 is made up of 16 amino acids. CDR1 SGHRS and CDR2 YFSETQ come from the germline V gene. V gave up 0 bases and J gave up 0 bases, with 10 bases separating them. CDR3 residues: CASSLEGYSSYNEQFF. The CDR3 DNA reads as TGCGCCAGCAGCTTGGAGGGATATAGCTCCTACAATGAGCAGTTCTTC.

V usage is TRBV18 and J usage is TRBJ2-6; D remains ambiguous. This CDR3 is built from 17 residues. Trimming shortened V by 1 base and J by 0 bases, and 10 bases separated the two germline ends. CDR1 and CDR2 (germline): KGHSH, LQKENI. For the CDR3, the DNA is TGTGCCAGCTCACCACGAGCCCGATACTCTGGGGCCAACGTCCTGACTTTC. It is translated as CASSPRARYSGANVLTF.

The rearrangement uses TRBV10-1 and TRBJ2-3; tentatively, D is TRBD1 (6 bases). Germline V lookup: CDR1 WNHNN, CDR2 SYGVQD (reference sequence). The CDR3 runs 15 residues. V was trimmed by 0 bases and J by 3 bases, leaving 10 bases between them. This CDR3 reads CASSESGTWTDTQYF. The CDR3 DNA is TGCGCCAGCAGTGAGTCAGGGACATGGACAGATACGCAGTATTTT.

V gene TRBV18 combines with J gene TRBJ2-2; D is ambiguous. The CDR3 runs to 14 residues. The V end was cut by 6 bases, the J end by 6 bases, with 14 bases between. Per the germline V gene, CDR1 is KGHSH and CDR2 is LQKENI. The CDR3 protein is CASSYDSPAGELFF. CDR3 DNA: TGTGCCAGCTCCTACGACTCCCCCGCCGGGGAGCTGTTTTTT.